A single sample is the source of the 10 T cell receptor beta chains below, sequenced in a study of T cells in Graves' hyperthyroidism and ophthalmopathy. Amplified regions were TCR beta CDR3 sequences from RNA transcripts. The HTBI primer set was used in a first-round RT-PCR of the TCR CDR3. TCRdb re-analysed the multiplex PCR reads in MiXCR, keeping a single row per CDR3 protein. Seen here are 500,000 to 600,000 distinct CDR3 sequences, just under 20% observed once, and the top ten hold approximately 50%. The sequenced sample was blood. These receptors were obtained from a man aged 40-55 years with Graves' ophthalmopathy.

This clonotype was found many times. This chain links TRBV30 with TRBJ2-7; TRBD1 aligns across 7 bases. The germline gives CDR1 GTSNPN, CDR2 SVGIG (reference sequence). The CDR3 runs 13 residues. V dropped 5 bases and J dropped 7; count of bases not matched to a gene: 11. The CDR3 reads CAWASRQGREQYF. CDR3 coding DNA: TGTGCCTGGGCTAGCAGACAGGGACGGGAGCAGTACTTC. The entire variable domain, with the rest obtained from reference TRBV30 and TRBJ2-7, is as follows: SQTIHQWPATLVQPVGSPLSLECTVEGTSNPNLYWYRQAAGRGLQLLFYSVGIGQISSEVPQNLSASRPQDRQFILSSKKLLLSDSGFYLCAWASRQGREQYFGPGTRLTVT.

In this sample, this clonotype turned up many times. The chain is built from TRBV28 and TRBJ1-1; TRBD1 agrees at 7 bases. The ends lost 5 bases at V and 0 bases at J; junction bases unmatched: 6. The CDR3 is made up of 15 amino acids. From germline, CDR1 is MDHEN and CDR2 SYDVKM. The CDR3 protein is CASSAPGTVNTEAFF. The CDR3 DNA reads as TGTGCCAGCAGTGCTCCCGGGACAGTGAACACTGAAGCTTTCTTT.

This clonotype has only one observation. A clone one base away is much larger, so this may be a read error. The CDR3 is CASSLFVAGGSYNGQFF. The DNA for the CDR3 is TGTGCTAGCAGCTTATTCGTAGCGGGGGGATCCTACAATGGGCAGTTCTTC. The J gene is TRBJ2-1, the V gene TRBV7-7; TRBD2 matches 10 bases. Germline CDR1 SSHAT, CDR2 FNYEAQ (reference sequence). This CDR3 spans 17 amino acids.

This clonotype came up many times. The genes are TRBV11-2 and TRBJ2-1, with D possibly being TRBD2 (5 bases). This CDR3 is 15 amino acids long. Germline CDR1 SGHAT, CDR2 FQNNGV. Trimming left V 6 bases short and J 7 bases short, with 19 bases between. In nucleotides, the CDR3 is TGTGCCAGCAGTCCGAGAGGGCCTCCACGGAATGAGCAGTTCTTC. It encodes CASSPRGPPRNEQFF.

The gene calls are TRBV5-1 and TRBJ2-7; D is ambiguous. Germline V gene data show CDR1 as SGHRS and CDR2 as YFSETQ. This CDR3 region has 13 residues. V was pared by 3 bases and J by 3 bases, with 10 bases between. This CDR3 reads CASSYPWGYEQYF. CDR3 nucleotide sequence: TGCGCCAGCAGCTACCCATGGGGCTACGAGCAGTACTTC.

This clonotype showed up many times. The chain has TRBV7-3 and TRBJ2-2; D may correspond to TRBD1 or TRBD2 (5 bases each). CDR1 is SGHTA and CDR2 is FQGTGA in the germline V gene. The CDR3 sequence is 14 residues long. Trimming pared 4 bases from V and 0 bases from J, leaving 6 bases between. CDR3 residues: CASSWGSNTGELFF. The CDR3 DNA reads as TGTGCCAGCAGCTGGGGGTCGAACACCGGGGAGCTGTTTTTT. The whole variable domain, filled in from reference TRBV7-3 and TRBJ2-2, reads GAGVSQTPSNKVTEKGKYVELRCDPISGHTALYWYRQSLGQGPEFLIYFQGTGAADDSGLPNDRFFAVRPEGSVSTLKIQRTERGDSAVYLCASSWGSNTGELFFGEGSRLTVL.

The sample holds a few counts of this clonotype. It may be a read error: a sequence one base away is much more abundant. The J gene is TRBJ2-1, the V gene TRBV12-3 or TRBV12-4; D is possibly TRBD1 (7 bases). This CDR3 region has 15 residues. The CDR3 coding sequence is TGTGTCAGCAGTTTAGGAGGGGGCGGTGGGCAGGTGCAGTTCTTC. Its protein is CVSSLGGGGGQVQFF.

This clonotype was recorded many times. The rearrangement links TRBV12-3 or TRBV12-4 to TRBJ1-2; 9 bases line up with TRBD1. The V gene end was trimmed by 4 bases and the J gene end by 8 bases; junction bases not matched to a gene: 8. This CDR3 comprises 14 residues. The CDR3 DNA follows: TGTGCCAGCAGTTCCGGGACAGGGTATTACGGCTACACCTTC. Its protein product is CASSSGTGYYGYTF.

This clonotype was found many times. The chain couples TRBV19 to TRBJ1-5, with 10 bases that match TRBD1. Germline trimming cut 8 bases from V and 5 bases from J; bases unmatched to any gene: 6. The CDR3 sequence is 14 residues long. CDR1 is LNHDA and CDR2 is SQIVND in the germline V gene (reference sequence). The CDR3 DNA is TGTGCCAGTGGACAGGGGGGTTCCCATCAGCCCCAGCATTTT. Its translation is CASGQGGSHQPQHF.

This clonotype was detected only a few times. The chain is built from TRBV19 and TRBJ2-5; TRBD1 agrees at 11 bases. Trimming at V came to 0 bases and at J to 2 bases, leaving 5 bases not matched to a gene. The CDR3 consists of 17 residues. Germline V CDR1 and CDR2: LNHDA, SQIVND (reference sequence). The CDR3 spells CASSIDRTGGGQETQYF. The CDR3 DNA reads as TGTGCCAGTAGTATAGACCGGACAGGGGGCGGACAAGAGACCCAGTACTTC.